What follows are 13 T cell receptor beta chains derived from one specimen sequenced in a study of blood T cell repertoires in COVID-19. The data were produced by immunoSEQ multiplex PCR, yet TCRdb's version contains in-frame clones alone and is incomplete. The sample has roughly 180,000 clones; 75% to 90% are singletons. The material sequenced was peripheral blood. Receptors were obtained from a man aged 70-80 years with active or convalescent COVID-19.

V is TRBV2 and J is TRBJ1-5, with 8 bases matching TRBD1. The CDR3 extends over 14 amino acids. Germline lookup yields CDR1 SNHLY and CDR2 FYNNEI. V trimming: 5 bases; J trimming: 7 bases; junction bases outside the gene matches: 7. In DNA form, the CDR3 reads TGTGCCAGCAGTCCGGGACAGGTTGGCCAGCCCCAGCATTTT. This translates into CASSPGQVGQPQHF.

J is TRBJ1-5 and V is TRBV5-6, with D possibly matching TRBD1 (6 bases). Germline V lookup: CDR1 SGHDT, CDR2 YYEEEE. This CDR3 is 16 amino acids long. V was shortened by 4 bases and J by 2 bases, with 16 bases between the two germline ends. CDR3 coding DNA: TGTGCCAGCAGCCTAAAGGGGGTTCGCGGCAATCAGCCCCAGCATTTT. This encodes CASSLKGVRGNQPQHF.

This chain uses TRBV28 with TRBJ2-7; no firm D call. CDR3 length: 15 residues. The germline V gene encodes CDR1 MDHEN and CDR2 SYDVKM. The V gene lost 4 bases and the J gene lost 0 bases, with 13 bases spanning the gap. In DNA, the CDR3 is TGTGCCAGCAGTTCGTCGTCCAAGCTCTCCTACGAGCAGTACTTC. Amino acids: CASSSSSKLSYEQYF.

The V call is TRBV6-5, the J call TRBJ1-1, with TRBD1 identical over 10 bases. The germline V gene has CDR1 MNHEY and CDR2 SVGAGI. There are 13 residues in the CDR3. V lost 7 bases and J lost 7; bases outside the gene matches: 6. CDR3 coding DNA: TGTGCCAGCAACGGACAGGGGGTCGGTGAAGCTTTCTTT. Encoded protein: CASNGQGVGEAFF.

The chain uses TRBV28 and TRBJ2-3, with TRBD1 identical over 10 bases. The CDR3 is made up of 16 amino acids. Per germline, CDR1 MDHEN and CDR2 SYDVKM. The V and J ends lost 3 bases and 2 bases, in that order; junction bases with no gene match: 5. CDR3 in DNA: TGTGCCAGCAGTTTGGCGGGACAGGGGCTCACAGATACGCAGTATTTT. This gives the protein CASSLAGQGLTDTQYF.

The chain carries TRBV28 and TRBJ1-1, with D perhaps TRBD1 (5 bases). V gave up 8 bases and J gave up 6 bases, with 13 bases separating them. This CDR3 spans 12 amino acids. Germline assignment: CDR1 MDHEN and CDR2 SYDVKM. CDR3: CASFARGAEAFF. The DNA for the CDR3 is TGTGCCAGCTTCGCGCGGGGCGCTGAAGCTTTCTTT. Together with reference TRBV28 and TRBJ1-1, the CDR3 gives the full variable domain: DVKVTQSSRYLVKRTGEKVFLECVQDMDHENMFWYRQDPGLGLRLIYFSYDVKMKEKGDIPEGYSVSREKKERFSLILESASTNQTSMYLCASFARGAEAFFGQGTRLTVV.

The chain joins TRBV5-1 to TRBJ2-2; D uncertain. Per germline, CDR1 SGHRS and CDR2 YFSETQ. The length of the CDR3 is 14 residues. Trimming pared 6 bases from V and 4 bases from J, leaving 13 bases between. The CDR3 DNA reads as TGCGCCAGCAACCCCCAGGTTGGCACCGGGGAGCTGTTTTTT. This encodes CASNPQVGTGELFF.

The chain carries TRBV19 and TRBJ2-2; TRBD2 agrees at 8 bases. The CDR3 length is 16 residues. The germline V gene has CDR1 LNHDA and CDR2 SQIVND (reference sequence). After removal of 7 bases from V and 2 bases from J, the junction contained 9 bases not matched to a gene. The CDR3 sequence is CASTRASGLNTGELFF. In DNA, the CDR3 is TGTGCCAGTACAAGGGCTAGCGGGTTAAACACCGGGGAGCTGTTTTTT.

Concerning this clone itself: A read error is likely, as this CDR3 ends without the conserved phenylalanine or tryptophan. No DNA is shown, since the ends of the CDR3 on it are uncertain; the CDR3 is the one TCRdb lists. Here the CDR3 reads CASSTPGYLKL. This chain links TRBV12-3 or TRBV12-4 with TRBJ1-1. The CDR3 has 11 residues if both end residues are counted.

The chain recombines TRBV20-1 with TRBJ1-2; D is possibly TRBD1 (5 bases). Germline CDR1 is DFQATT and CDR2 is SNEGSKA (reference sequence). The CDR3 has 10 amino acids. The germline V and J ends were trimmed by 3 bases and 14 bases, with 13 bases remaining between them. For the CDR3, the DNA is TGCAGTGCTAGCTCAGGGAGGGAAACCTTC. Protein product: CSASSGRETF.

V gene TRBV19 combines with J gene TRBJ1-1; perhaps TRBD1 as D (5 bases). The ends were cut back, 6 bases at V and 1 base at J, with 18 bases in the middle. The germline V gene has CDR1 LNHDA and CDR2 SQIVND (reference sequence). This CDR3 is built from 16 residues. The CDR3 DNA reads TGTGCCAGTAGCGGTTGGGGGGAGAAGAAGAACACTGAAGCTTTCTTT. This gives the protein CASSGWGEKKNTEAFF.

The chain combines TRBV4-1 with TRBJ2-3, with TRBD2 identical over 11 bases. Germline-derived CDR1 and CDR2 are MGHRA and YSYEKL. Trimming removed 0 bases from V and 0 bases from J; junction bases left unmatched: 5. The length of the CDR3 is 18 residues. The CDR3 coding sequence is TGCGCCAGCAGCCAAGACCCCGGGACTAGCGGAAGCACAGATACGCAGTATTTT. Protein: CASSQDPGTSGSTDTQYF.

The chain joins TRBV7-9 to TRBJ2-2, with D maybe TRBD2 (6 bases). The CDR3 has 16 amino acids. Germline lookup yields CDR1 SEHNR and CDR2 FQNEAQ (reference sequence). Trimming removed 0 bases at V and 5 bases at J, with 13 bases between. The CDR3 protein is CASSLASIGGTGELFF. The CDR3 DNA follows: TGTGCCAGCAGCTTAGCGTCAATTGGGGGGACCGGGGAGCTGTTTTTT. The entire variable domain, with the rest obtained from reference TRBV7-9 and TRBJ2-2, is as follows: DTGVSQNPRHKITKRGQNVTFRCDPISEHNRLYWYRQTLGQGPEFLTYFQNEAQLEKSRLLSDRFSAERPKGSFSTLEIQRTEQGDSAMYLCASSLASIGGTGELFFGEGSRLTVL.